Listed below are T cell receptor beta chains from one sample, sequenced in a study of T cell responses to AZD1222 COVID-19 vaccine. Assay used: immunoSEQ multiplex PCR; TCRdb lists only in-frame clones, some missing. The repertoire has 150,000 to 200,000 clones, about 91% of them found once; the top ten carry around 8%. The material was peripheral blood, obtained on day 0 of AZD1222 vaccination. The receptors were gathered from an adult in good health. The CDR3 runs from the conserved cysteine through the conserved F or W. Fields, in order: clone size, V gene, J gene, D gene, CDR3 DNA, CDR3 protein. A D gene is named only where the DNA matches it firmly. Size values are once, few and many counts, or a class for expanded clones, and some rows have none.

NA	TRBV27	TRBJ2-1	NA	TGTGCCAGCTCAAGGGGGGATGAGCAGTTCTTC	CASSRGDEQFF
NA	TRBV5-1	TRBJ1-5	NA	TGCGCCAGCAGCTTGGGAGATACCAATCAGCCCCAGCATTTT	CASSLGDTNQPQHF
NA	TRBV5-4	TRBJ2-7	NA	TGTGCCAGCAGCTTGGTGGGGGGAGGCGAGCAGTACTTC	CASSLVGGGEQYF
NA	TRBV7-3	TRBJ1-6	NA	TGTGCCAGCACACCGGACGGAAATTCACCCCTCCACTTT	CASTPDGNSPLHF
few	TRBV4-3	TRBJ1-5	NA	TGCGCCAGCAGCCAAGGGGGGGAGTACAATCAGCCCCAGCATTTT	CASSQGGEYNQPQHF
NA	TRBV2	TRBJ1-1	NA	TGTGCCAGCAGTGACGGTACGGGGACCACTGAAGCTTTCTTT	CASSDGTGTTEAFF
NA	TRBV5-4	TRBJ2-7	NA	TGTGCCAGCAGCTTGGATAATTACGAGCAGTACTTC	CASSLDNYEQYF
NA	TRBV6-5	TRBJ2-3	NA	TGTGCCAGCAGCCGAAGCAGGGATACGCAGTATTTT	CASSRSRDTQYF
few	TRBV7-3	TRBJ2-2	TRBD2	TGTGCCAGCAGCCTTACCCCAAGACTAGCGGGGCACACCGGGGAGCTGTTTTTT	CASSLTPRLAGHTGELFF
NA	TRBV6-4	TRBJ2-1	NA	TGTGCCAGCAGTGACCCCCCCTACAATGAGCAGTTCTTC	CASSDPPYNEQFF
NA	TRBV28	TRBJ2-5	NA	TGTGCCAGCAGTTCCCTTGACTCCTCTAGGAGGGAGACCCAGTACTTC	CASSSLDSSRRETQYF
NA	TRBV6-5	TRBJ1-1	NA	TGTGCCAGCAGTTATGGCACTGAAGCTTTCTTT	CASSYGTEAFF
NA	TRBV6-5	TRBJ2-7	NA	TGTGCCAGCAGAATTAACTACGAGCAGTACTTC	CASRINYEQYF
once	TRBV7-6	TRBJ2-7	TRBD1	TGTGCCAGCAGCTTCGGGACAGGGGCCTACGAGCAGTACTTC	CASSFGTGAYEQYF
NA	TRBV25-1	TRBJ2-1	NA	TGTGCCAGCAGTGAAAGACAGGTCAATGAGCAGTTCTTC	CASSERQVNEQFF
NA	TRBV5-1	TRBJ2-3	NA	TGCGCCAGCAGAAGGGCGGAGGATACGCAGTATTTT	CASRRAEDTQYF
NA	TRBV5-1	TRBJ1-6	NA	TGCGCCAGCAGCGGAAGCAGTGGGGGTAATTCACCCCTCCACTTT	CASSGSSGGNSPLHF
once	TRBV19	TRBJ2-3	NA	TGTGCCAGTAGGGGGGTCGGGCTACAAGATACGCAGTATTTT	CASRGVGLQDTQYF
NA	TRBV7-3	TRBJ1-1	NA	TGTGCCAGCAGCTTAACGCCAAATCCGAACACTGAAGCTTTCTTT	CASSLTPNPNTEAFF
few	TRBV28	TRBJ1-5	TRBD1	TGTGCCAGCAGTCCGCCCGGTAACTCGGGACAGGGAGCCGGGCAGCCCCAGCATTTT	CASSPPGNSGQGAGQPQHF
NA	TRBV5-4	TRBJ1-3	NA	TGTGCCAGCAGCTTGGACAGCTTTGGAAACACCATATATTTT	CASSLDSFGNTIYF
NA	TRBV14	TRBJ1-1	TRBD1	TGTGCCAGCAGTGAACAGACAGGGGAGAACACTGAAGCTTTCTTT	CASSEQTGENTEAFF
NA	TRBV28	TRBJ1-6	TRBD1	TGTGCCAGCAGTTTATGGGACAGGGTAAATTCACCCCTCCACTTT	CASSLWDRVNSPLHF
NA	TRBV27	TRBJ1-2	NA	TGTGCCAGCAGTTTAACGGGGGGGCCTGGCTACACCTTC	CASSLTGGPGYTF
once	TRBV15	TRBJ2-7	NA	TGTGCCACCAGCAGAGCAAGGGCAGGGCCCTACGAGCAGTACTTC	CATSRARAGPYEQYF
NA	TRBV28	TRBJ1-2	TRBD1	TGTGCCAGCAGCCGGACAGGTTTTCGTGGCTACACCTTC	CASSRTGFRGYTF
NA	TRBV28	TRBJ1-1	NA	TGTGCCAGCAGAACCCCCGGGACAACCAACACTGAAGCTTTCTTT	CASRTPGTTNTEAFF
NA	TRBV6-5	TRBJ2-7	NA	TGTGCCAGCAGCGAGACAGTTTCCTACGAGCAGTACTTC	CASSETVSYEQYF
few	TRBV28	TRBJ1-1	TRBD1	TGTGCCAGCAGCCCAGGGGGCGAAACACCTGAAGCTTTCTTT	CASSPGGETPEAFF
NA	TRBV29-1	TRBJ2-1	TRBD2	TGCAGCGTTCGCGGGGGGGCCTACAATGAGCAGTTCTTC	CSVRGGAYNEQFF
NA	TRBV18	TRBJ1-5	TRBD1	TGTGCCAGCTCACCTCGACCGGGACAGGGGATATCTATGGGTACTCAGCCCCAGCATTTT	CASSPRPGQGISMGTQPQHF
NA	TRBV12-3/TRBV12-4	TRBJ2-3	NA	TGTGCCAGCATCCCCACGGGAGCAGATACGCAGTATTTT	CASIPTGADTQYF
NA	TRBV4-1	TRBJ2-1	TRBD2	TGCGCCAGCAGCCTATCTAGCGGGGGGTTCTACAATGAGCAGTTCTTC	CASSLSSGGFYNEQFF
NA	TRBV6-5	TRBJ2-2	NA	TGTGCCAGCAGTTATGAGCAGGGGCCCGGGGAGCTGTTTTTT	CASSYEQGPGELFF
NA	TRBV9	TRBJ2-5	NA	TGTGCCAGCAGCGTAGCGGGTGTTGAGGAGACCCAGTACTTC	CASSVAGVEETQYF
NA	TRBV6-1	TRBJ2-4	TRBD2	TGTGCCAGCAGTGAACTAGCGGGAGTAGCCAAAAACATTCAGTACTTC	CASSELAGVAKNIQYF
few	TRBV5-4	TRBJ2-3	NA	TGTGCCAGCAGCTTTCGGGGGGCGGAAGATACGCAGTATTTT	CASSFRGAEDTQYF
once	TRBV27	TRBJ2-3	TRBD1	TGTGCCAGCAGTTCCCCGGGACAGGGGTCAGGGAGGGCGCAGTATTTT	CASSSPGQGSGRAQYF
NA	TRBV3-1/TRBV3-2	TRBJ1-2	NA	TGTGCCAGCAGCCAAGGCGGACAGCTCTACTATGGCTACACCTTC	CASSQGGQLYYGYTF
NA	TRBV6-5	TRBJ1-4	TRBD1	TGTGCCAGCAGTTACTCCAGACAGGGGGCAGGAAAACTGTTTTTT	CASSYSRQGAGKLFF
NA	TRBV4-2	TRBJ2-7	TRBD2	TGTGCCAGCAGCCAAGACGGGCAGGGAGGGTCCTACGAGCAGTACTTC	CASSQDGQGGSYEQYF
NA	TRBV5-4	TRBJ2-7	NA	TGTGCCAGCAGCTTGGGGGGGGGACAGGTGTCCTACGAGCAGTACTTC	CASSLGGGQVSYEQYF
NA	TRBV30	TRBJ1-1	TRBD1	TGTGCCTGGAGGCCGGGACAGGGGGTGGTGGGCACTGAAGCTTTCTTT	CAWRPGQGVVGTEAFF
NA	TRBV7-2	TRBJ1-2	TRBD1	TGTGCCAGCAGCTCCGACAGGGGGCCGTATGGCTACACCTTC	CASSSDRGPYGYTF
NA	TRBV6-2/TRBV6-3	TRBJ1-2	NA	TGTGCCAGCAGTCCCTCCAGGGACCGCGGCTACACCTTC	CASSPSRDRGYTF
NA	TRBV7-2	TRBJ2-7	NA	TGTGCCAGCAGCTTAGGCGGTATTCGCTACGAGCAGTACTTC	CASSLGGIRYEQYF
NA	TRBV18	TRBJ2-3	NA	TGTGCCAGCTCACTGGACACCGGAGGGGTGGATACGCAGTATTTT	CASSLDTGGVDTQYF
NA	TRBV12-3/TRBV12-4	TRBJ2-7	NA	TGTGCCAGCAGTTCCGCACTCTACGAGCAGTACTTC	CASSSALYEQYF
NA	TRBV30	TRBJ2-1	NA	TGTGCCTGGAGTGTAGGGGGGGCGCCCTACAATGAGCAGTTCTTC	CAWSVGGAPYNEQFF
NA	TRBV21-1	TRBJ2-7	NA	TGTGCCAGCAGCAACAGGGCGGACGAGCAGTACTTC	CASSNRADEQYF
once	TRBV5-6	TRBJ2-3	TRBD2	TGTGCCAGCAGCCCTAGGACTAGCGGGGATACGCAGTATTTT	CASSPRTSGDTQYF
NA	TRBV6-5	TRBJ1-2	TRBD1	TGTGCCAGCAATCGACAGGGGGGCGGCTACACCTTC	CASNRQGGGYTF
NA	TRBV7-9	TRBJ1-1	NA	TGTGCCAGCAGCTTCCCTCCCTCTGGGCACACTGAAGCTTTCTTT	CASSFPPSGHTEAFF
NA	TRBV5-1	TRBJ1-4	NA	TGCGCCAGCAGTAATAGGTGGATTGGGGCTGGCACAACTAATGAAAAACTGTTTTTT	CASSNRWIGAGTTNEKLFF